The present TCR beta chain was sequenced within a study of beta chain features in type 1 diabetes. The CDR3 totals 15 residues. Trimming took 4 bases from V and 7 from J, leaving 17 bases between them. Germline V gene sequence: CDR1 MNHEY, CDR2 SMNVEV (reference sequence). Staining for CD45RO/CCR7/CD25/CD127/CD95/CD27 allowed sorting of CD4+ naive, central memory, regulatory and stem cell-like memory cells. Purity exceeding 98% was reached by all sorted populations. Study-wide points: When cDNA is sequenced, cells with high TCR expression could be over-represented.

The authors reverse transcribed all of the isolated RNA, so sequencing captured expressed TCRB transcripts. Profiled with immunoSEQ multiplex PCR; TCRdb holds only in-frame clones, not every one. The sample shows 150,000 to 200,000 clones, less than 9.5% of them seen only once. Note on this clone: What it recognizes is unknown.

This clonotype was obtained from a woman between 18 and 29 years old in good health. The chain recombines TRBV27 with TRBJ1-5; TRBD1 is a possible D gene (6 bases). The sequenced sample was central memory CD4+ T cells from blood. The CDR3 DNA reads TGTGCCAGCAGTTACCAGACAGGTAGAGGACAGCCCCAGCATTTT. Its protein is CASSYQTGRGQPQHF.